This T cell receptor (beta chain) is drawn from a study of regulatory T cells in long-lasting Graves disease. Points from the study as a whole: There were preferences for TRBV28, TRBJ1-2 and TRBJ2-5 in persistent disease. Newly diagnosed patients had higher TCR diversity than persistent Graves' patients did.

Remarks on this clonotype: Its antigen remains unidentified.

Time point of the sample: newly diagnosed GD, antithyroid drugs for less than 3 months. The TCR library was made from RNA that had been extracted from PBMCs in TRIzol. Through Arm-PCR of CDR3 regions and iRepertoire HTBI primers, TCR beta libraries were built. Using its own MiXCR run on the multiplex PCR reads, TCRdb lists one record per CDR3 protein. The data contain 400,000 to 500,000 distinct CDR3 sequences, about a sixth of them singletons. In germline, CDR1 is MNHEY, CDR2 SMNVEV (reference sequence). After removal of 5 bases from V and 0 bases from J, the junction contained 5 bases not matched to a gene. The CDR3 is made up of 16 amino acids. This sample was also put to use in a study of T cells in Graves' hyperthyroidism and ophthalmopathy.

The TCR comes from a woman aged 30 to 39 with Graves disease. The rearrangement joins TRBV27 to TRBJ2-3; 10 nucleotides match TRBD2. This specimen was peripheral blood mononuclear cells (PBMCs), taken at new diagnosis, from a patient treated with antithyroid drugs. The CDR3 sequence is CASSELAGTSTDTQYF. In DNA form, the CDR3 reads TGTGCCAGCAGTGAACTAGCGGGGACTAGCACAGATACGCAGTATTTT.